This TCR beta chain was retrieved from a study of regulatory T cells in long-lasting Graves disease. In its sample, this clonotype was seen many times. What it binds is unknown. The J segment lost 11 bases and the V segment lost 10 bases, leaving 10 bases of the junction unmatched. Germline V gene sequence: CDR1 MNHNS, CDR2 SASEGT. The CDR3 extends over 11 amino acids. In building TCR beta libraries, iRepertoire HTBI primers were used together with Arm-PCR of CDR3 regions. Using its own MiXCR run on the multiplex PCR reads, TCRdb lists one record per CDR3 protein. Of just over 600,000 distinct CDR3 sequences in the sample, roughly 15% were seen once. Points from the study as a whole: Persistent disease samples used TRBV28, TRBJ1-2 and TRBJ2-5 preferentially.

Time point meaning: newly diagnosed GD, antithyroid drugs for less than 3 months. The authors made the TCR library using RNA they extracted from PBMCs. The sample was also reused in another study, on T cells in Graves' hyperthyroidism and ophthalmopathy. From that second work: Researchers ran a first-round RT-PCR on the TCR CDR3 using the HTBI primer set.

This clonotype was sampled from a woman aged 25 to 39 with Graves disease. This chain links TRBV6-1 with TRBJ1-1; 7 positions match TRBD1. The source was peripheral blood mononuclear cells (PBMCs), collected at new diagnosis, from a patient treated with antithyroid drugs. DNA of the CDR3: TGTGCCACTACACAGGGGCGGGATGCTTTCTTT. It encodes CATTQGRDAFF.